This T cell receptor (beta chain) was found in a study of CD8 T cells in Susac syndrome. On this clonotype itself: Antigen unknown.

RNA amounts of roughly 0.5 to 1 ug underwent reverse transcription with random hexamers. MiXCR, applied by TCRdb to the immunoSEQ multiplex PCR reads, yields one record per CDR3 protein. The data show some 100,000 distinct CDR3 sequences, with just under 95% seen just once and about 0.12% held by the top ten. General observations from the study: Regarding the TCR sequencing and HLA analysis, the study admitted that a relatively small number of individuals were involved.

Sequencing targeted TCR beta in T cells from blood (CD8+ and CD4+). Negative isolation yielded CD8+ and CD4+ T cells; FACS enriched TEMRA cells. The material sequenced was CD8+ T cells from PBMCs. This receptor was taken from a human donor in good health.

The CDR3, as DNA: TGTGCCAGCAGTGGATCAGCGGGAGTGAAAGATACGCAGTATTTT. Protein sequence: CASSGSAGVKDTQYF. V is TRBV2 and J is TRBJ2-3; the match to TRBD2 covers 8 bases. The trim removed 4 bases at V and 5 bases at J, leaving 8 bases unmatched. This CDR3 has 15 amino acids. Germline V gene data show CDR1 as SNHLY and CDR2 as FYNNEI.